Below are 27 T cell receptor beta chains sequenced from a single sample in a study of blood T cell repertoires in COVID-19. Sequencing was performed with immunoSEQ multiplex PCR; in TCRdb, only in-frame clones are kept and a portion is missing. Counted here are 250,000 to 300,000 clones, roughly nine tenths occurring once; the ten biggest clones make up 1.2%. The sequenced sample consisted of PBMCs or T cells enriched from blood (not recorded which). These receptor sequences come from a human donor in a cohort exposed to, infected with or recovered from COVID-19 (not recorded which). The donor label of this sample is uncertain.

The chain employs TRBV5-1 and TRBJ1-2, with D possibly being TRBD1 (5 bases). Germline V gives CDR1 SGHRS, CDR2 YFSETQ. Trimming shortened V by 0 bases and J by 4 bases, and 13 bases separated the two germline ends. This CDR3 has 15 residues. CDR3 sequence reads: CASSLADSTSYGYTF. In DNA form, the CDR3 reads TGCGCCAGCAGCTTGGCCGACAGTACGTCCTATGGCTACACCTTC.

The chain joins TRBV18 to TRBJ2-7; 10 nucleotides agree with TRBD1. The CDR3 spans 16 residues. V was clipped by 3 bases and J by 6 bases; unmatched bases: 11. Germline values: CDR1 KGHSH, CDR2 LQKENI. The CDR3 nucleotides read TGTGCCAGCTCACCCCTCCCTAGGACAGGGGGGATCGAGCAGTACTTC. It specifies CASSPLPRTGGIEQYF.

The CDR3 reads CASRHEERGELFF. The DNA for the CDR3 is TGTGCCAGCAGGCACGAGGAGAGGGGGGAGCTGTTTTTT. V gene TRBV11-1 combines with J gene TRBJ2-2; no clear D gene. The CDR3 consists of 13 residues. The germline V and J ends were trimmed by 6 bases and 8 bases, with 13 bases remaining between them. Per germline, CDR1 SGHAT and CDR2 FQDESV (reference sequence).

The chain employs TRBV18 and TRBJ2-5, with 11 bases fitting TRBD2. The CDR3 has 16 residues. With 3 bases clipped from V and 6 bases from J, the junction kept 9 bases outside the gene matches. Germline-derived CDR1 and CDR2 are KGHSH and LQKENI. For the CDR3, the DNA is TGTGCCAGCTCACCCTCGGGACTAGCGGAAGGAAAGACCCAGTACTTC. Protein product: CASSPSGLAEGKTQYF.

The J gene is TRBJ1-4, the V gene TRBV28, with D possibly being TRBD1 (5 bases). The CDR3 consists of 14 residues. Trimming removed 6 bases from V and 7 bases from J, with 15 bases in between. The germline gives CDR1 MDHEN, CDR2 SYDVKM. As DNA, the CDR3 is TGTGCCAGCAGGCGGGGCGCGGGGCTTGAAAAACTGTTTTTT. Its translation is CASRRGAGLEKLFF. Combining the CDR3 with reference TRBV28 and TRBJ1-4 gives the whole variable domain DVKVTQSSRYLVKRTGEKVFLECVQDMDHENMFWYRQDPGLGLRLIYFSYDVKMKEKGDIPEGYSVSREKKERFSLILESASTNQTSMYLCASRRGAGLEKLFFGSGTQLSVL.

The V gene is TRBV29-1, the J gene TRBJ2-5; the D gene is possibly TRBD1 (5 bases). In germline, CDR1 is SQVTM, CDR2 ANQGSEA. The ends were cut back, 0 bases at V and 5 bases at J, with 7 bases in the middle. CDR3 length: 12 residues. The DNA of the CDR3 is TGCAGCGTTGAAGAGGGGCGGGAGACCCAGTACTTC. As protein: CSVEEGRETQYF.

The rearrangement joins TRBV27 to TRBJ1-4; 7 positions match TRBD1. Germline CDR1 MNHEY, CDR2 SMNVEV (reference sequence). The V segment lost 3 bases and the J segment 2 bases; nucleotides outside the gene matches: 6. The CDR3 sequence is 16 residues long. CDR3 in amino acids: CASSFAQGVTNEKLFF. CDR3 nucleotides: TGTGCCAGCAGTTTCGCCCAGGGGGTTACTAATGAAAAACTGTTTTTT.

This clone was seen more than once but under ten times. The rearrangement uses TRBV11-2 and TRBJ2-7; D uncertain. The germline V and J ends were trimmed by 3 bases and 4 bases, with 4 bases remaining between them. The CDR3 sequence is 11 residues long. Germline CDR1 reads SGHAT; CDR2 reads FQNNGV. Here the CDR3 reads CASSFQYEQYF. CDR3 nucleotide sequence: TGTGCCAGCAGCTTCCAATACGAGCAGTACTTC.

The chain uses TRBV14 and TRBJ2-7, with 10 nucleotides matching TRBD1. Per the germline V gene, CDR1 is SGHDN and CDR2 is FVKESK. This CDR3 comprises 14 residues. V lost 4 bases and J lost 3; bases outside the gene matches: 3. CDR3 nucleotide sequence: TGTGCCAGCAGCCCTTGGACAGGGGGCTACGAGCAGTACTTC. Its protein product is CASSPWTGGYEQYF.

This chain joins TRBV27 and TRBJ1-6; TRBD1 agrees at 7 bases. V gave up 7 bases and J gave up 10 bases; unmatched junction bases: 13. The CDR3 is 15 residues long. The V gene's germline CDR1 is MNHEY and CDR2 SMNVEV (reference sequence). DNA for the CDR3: TGTGCCAGCACCTGGGGCGACAGGGTTACGTCACCCCTCCACTTT. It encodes CASTWGDRVTSPLHF.

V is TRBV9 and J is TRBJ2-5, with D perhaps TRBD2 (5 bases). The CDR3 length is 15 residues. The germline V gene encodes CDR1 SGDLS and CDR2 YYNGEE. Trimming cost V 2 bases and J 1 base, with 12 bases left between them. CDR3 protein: CASSVTPGSQETQYF. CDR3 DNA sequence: TGTGCCAGCAGCGTGACCCCGGGGAGCCAAGAGACCCAGTACTTC.

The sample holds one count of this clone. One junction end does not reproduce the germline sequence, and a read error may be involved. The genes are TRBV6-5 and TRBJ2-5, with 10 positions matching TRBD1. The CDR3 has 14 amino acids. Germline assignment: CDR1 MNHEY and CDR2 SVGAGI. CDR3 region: CASSSDRGQGTQYF. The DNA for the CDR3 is TGTGCCAGCAGTTCTGACAGGGGGCAAGGGACCCAGTACTTC.

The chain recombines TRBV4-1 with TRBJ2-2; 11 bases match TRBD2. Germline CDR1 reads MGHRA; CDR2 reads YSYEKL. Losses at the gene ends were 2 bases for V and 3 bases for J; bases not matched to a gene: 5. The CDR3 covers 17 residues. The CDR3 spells CASSQLAGGPDTGELFF. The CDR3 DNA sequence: TGCGCCAGCAGCCAATTAGCGGGGGGGCCGGACACCGGGGAGCTGTTTTTT.

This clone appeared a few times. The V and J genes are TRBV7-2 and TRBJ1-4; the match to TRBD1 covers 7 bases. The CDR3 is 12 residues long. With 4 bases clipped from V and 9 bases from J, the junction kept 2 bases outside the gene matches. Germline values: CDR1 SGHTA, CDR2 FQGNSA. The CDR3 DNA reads TGTGCCAGCAGCTCGGACAGGAAAAAACTGTTTTTT. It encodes CASSSDRKKLFF.

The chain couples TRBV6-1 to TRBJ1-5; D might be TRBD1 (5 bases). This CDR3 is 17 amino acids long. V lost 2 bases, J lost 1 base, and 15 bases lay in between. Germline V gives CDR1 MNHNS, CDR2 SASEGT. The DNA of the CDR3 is TGTGCCAGCAGTGAATGGGGGGACCACCAGAGCAATCAGCCCCAGCATTTT. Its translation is CASSEWGDHQSNQPQHF.

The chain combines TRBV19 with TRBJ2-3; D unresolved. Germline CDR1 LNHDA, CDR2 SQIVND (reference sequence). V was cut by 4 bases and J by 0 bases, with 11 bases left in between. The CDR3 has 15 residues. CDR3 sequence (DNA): TGTGCCAGTAGTACCTTTTCAACTAGCACAGATACGCAGTATTTT. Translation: CASSTFSTSTDTQYF.

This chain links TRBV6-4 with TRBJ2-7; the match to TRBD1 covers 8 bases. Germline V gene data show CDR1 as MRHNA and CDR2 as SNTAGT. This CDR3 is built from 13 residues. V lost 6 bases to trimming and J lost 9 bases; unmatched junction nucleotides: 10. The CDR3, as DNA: TGTGCCAGCAGCCTCTACAGGGGGGTAAGGCAGTACTTC. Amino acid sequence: CASSLYRGVRQYF.

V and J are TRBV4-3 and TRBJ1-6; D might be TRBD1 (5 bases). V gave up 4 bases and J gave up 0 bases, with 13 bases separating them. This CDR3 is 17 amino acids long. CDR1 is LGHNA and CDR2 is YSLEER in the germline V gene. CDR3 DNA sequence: TGCGCCAGCAGCCCTACCAGGGTGGGCTCCTATAATTCACCCCTCCACTTT. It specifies CASSPTRVGSYNSPLHF.

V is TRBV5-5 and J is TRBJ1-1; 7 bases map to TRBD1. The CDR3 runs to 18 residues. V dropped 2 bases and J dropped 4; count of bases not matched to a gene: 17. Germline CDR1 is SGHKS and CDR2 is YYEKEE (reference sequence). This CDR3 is CASSFYPSTGWLSTEAFF. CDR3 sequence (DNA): TGTGCCAGCAGCTTTTACCCATCGACAGGGTGGCTGTCCACTGAAGCTTTCTTT. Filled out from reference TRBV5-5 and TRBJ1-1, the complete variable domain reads DAGVTQSPTHLIKTRGQQVTLRCSPISGHKSVSWYQQVLGQGPQFIFQYYEKEERGRGNFPDRFSARQFPNYSSELNVNALLLGDSALYLCASSFYPSTGWLSTEAFFGQGTRLTVV.

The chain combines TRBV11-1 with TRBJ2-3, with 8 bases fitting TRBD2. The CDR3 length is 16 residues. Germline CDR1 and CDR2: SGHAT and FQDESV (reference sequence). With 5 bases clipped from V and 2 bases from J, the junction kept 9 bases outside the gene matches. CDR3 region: CASSRGGPTSTDTQYF. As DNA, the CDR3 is TGTGCCAGCAGCCGCGGGGGGCCCACCTCCACAGATACGCAGTATTTT.

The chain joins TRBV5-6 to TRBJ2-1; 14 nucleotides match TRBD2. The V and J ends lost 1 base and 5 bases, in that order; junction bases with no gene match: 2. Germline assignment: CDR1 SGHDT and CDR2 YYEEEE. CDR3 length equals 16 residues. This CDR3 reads CASSLRTSGGHNEQFF. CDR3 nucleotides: TGTGCCAGCAGCTTGAGGACTAGCGGGGGGCACAATGAGCAGTTCTTC.

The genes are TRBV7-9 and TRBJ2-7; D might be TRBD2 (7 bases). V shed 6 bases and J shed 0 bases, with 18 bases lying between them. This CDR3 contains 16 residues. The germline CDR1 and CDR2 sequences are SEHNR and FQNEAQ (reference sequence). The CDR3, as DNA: TGTGCCAGCAGTTCCCAGGGGCGGGGGAGCTCCTACGAGCAGTACTTC. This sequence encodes CASSSQGRGSSYEQYF.

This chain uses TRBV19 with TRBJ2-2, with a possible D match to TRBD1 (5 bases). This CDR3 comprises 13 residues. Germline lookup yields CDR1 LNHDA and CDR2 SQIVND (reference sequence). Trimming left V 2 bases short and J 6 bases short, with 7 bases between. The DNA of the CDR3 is TGTGCCAGTAGTATAATAGGGGCCGGGGAGCTGTTTTTT. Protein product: CASSIIGAGELFF.

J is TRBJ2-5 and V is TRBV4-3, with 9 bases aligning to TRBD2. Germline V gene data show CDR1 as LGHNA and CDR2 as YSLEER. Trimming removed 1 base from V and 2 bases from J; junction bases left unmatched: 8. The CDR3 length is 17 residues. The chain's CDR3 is CASSQAAGGPGQETQYF. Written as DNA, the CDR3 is TGCGCCAGCAGCCAAGCTGCGGGGGGGCCGGGGCAAGAGACCCAGTACTTC.

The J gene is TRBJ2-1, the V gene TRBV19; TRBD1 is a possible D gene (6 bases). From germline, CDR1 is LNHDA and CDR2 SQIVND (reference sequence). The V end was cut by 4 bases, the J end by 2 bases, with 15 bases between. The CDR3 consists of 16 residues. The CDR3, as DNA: TGTGCCAGTAGTACCTGGACAGCCGAACCCTACAATGAGCAGTTCTTC. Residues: CASSTWTAEPYNEQFF.

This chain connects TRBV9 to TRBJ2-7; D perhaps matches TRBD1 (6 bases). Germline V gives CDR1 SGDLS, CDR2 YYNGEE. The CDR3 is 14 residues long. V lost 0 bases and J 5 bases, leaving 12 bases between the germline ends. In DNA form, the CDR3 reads TGTGCCAGCAGCGTAGAGGGACACAGCGACGAGCAGTACTTC. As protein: CASSVEGHSDEQYF.

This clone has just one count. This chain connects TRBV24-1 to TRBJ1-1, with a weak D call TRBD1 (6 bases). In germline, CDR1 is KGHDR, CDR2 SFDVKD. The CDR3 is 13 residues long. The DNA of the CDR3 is TGTGCTACTACGAACAGGGAAGCCACTGAAGCTTTCTTT. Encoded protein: CATTNREATEAFF.